Following are 32 T cell receptor beta chains from one sample sequenced in a study of human T cells and chemical hapten exposure. TCRdb re-called the RACE reads through MiXCR, storing one row per CDR3 protein. The table lists 380,000 or so distinct CDR3 sequences, 4.8% of them singletons. Regarding time point: patch test 1, 2 weeks after DPC sensitization. Treatment defined: therapeutic diphenylcyclopropenone sensitization with weekly scalp DPC. The input for sequencing was whole blood, taken in connection with sensitization to the hapten diphenylcyclopropenone (DPC). The receptors shown here come from a woman in her 50s with alopecia areata. Some clones in this sample may be carry-over from other donors' samples.

This clonotype was recorded many times. This rearrangement joins TRBV6-6 to TRBJ1-5, with 9 nucleotides matching TRBD1. From germline, CDR1 is MNHNY and CDR2 SVGAGI (reference sequence). The CDR3 runs to 14 residues. J gave up 3 bases and V 4 bases, and 1 base lay outside the gene matches. The CDR3 spells CASSWDRDNQPQHF. The CDR3 nucleotides read TGTGCCAGCAGTTGGGACAGGGACAATCAGCCCCAGCATTTT.

This clonotype was detected many times. The V call is TRBV12-5, the J call TRBJ1-5; D is possibly TRBD1 (5 bases). The CDR3 loop spans 21 amino acids. The ends were cut back, 3 bases at V and 4 bases at J, with 31 bases in the middle. Germline V gene data show CDR1 as LGHNT and CDR2 as FRNRAP. CDR3 sequence (DNA): TGTGCTAGTGGTTTATACTCCTCTATGGGCGAGGGGCCCGAGGATAATCAGCCCCAGCATTTT. Residues: CASGLYSSMGEGPEDNQPQHF.

This rearrangement joins TRBV7-2 to TRBJ2-3; D not certain. Germline CDR1 reads SGHTA; CDR2 reads FQGNSA. The germline V and J ends were trimmed by 5 bases and 8 bases, with 17 bases remaining between them. This CDR3 is 14 amino acids long. CDR3 residues: CASSRRLPPVTQYF. CDR3 nucleotide sequence: TGTGCCAGCAGCCGACGACTCCCCCCCGTTACGCAGTATTTT.

The genes are TRBV5-4 and TRBJ2-5; D ambiguous. The CDR3 totals 16 residues. From germline, CDR1 is SGHNT and CDR2 YYREEE (reference sequence). V lost 0 bases and J 2 bases, leaving 14 bases between the germline ends. The DNA of the CDR3 is TGTGCCAGCAGCTTGGAGGTTAGGGCGTTTCAAGAGACCCAGTACTTC. The encoded protein is CASSLEVRAFQETQYF.

The chain carries TRBV24-1 and TRBJ2-1; 10 nucleotides match TRBD2. Germline CDR1 reads KGHDR; CDR2 reads SFDVKD. V was clipped by 5 bases and J by 12 bases; unmatched bases: 12. The CDR3 consists of 15 residues. As DNA, the CDR3 is TGTGCCACCAGTGGCCCTAGCGGGAGTGGTGCCCGGCAGTTCTTC. As protein: CATSGPSGSGARQFF.

This clonotype was observed a few times. The DNA of the CDR3 is TGTGCCAGCAGTGAAGCGGGCACCTATCAGCCCCAGCATTTT. It is translated as CASSEAGTYQPQHF. The genes are TRBV6-1 and TRBJ1-5, with D unresolved. V dropped 0 bases and J dropped 5 bases, with 8 bases sitting between them. The V gene's germline CDR1 is MNHNS and CDR2 SASEGT. CDR3 length: 14 amino acids.

The V call is TRBV5-4, the J call TRBJ2-7; D possibly corresponds to TRBD2 (7 bases). CDR1 is SGHNT and CDR2 is YYREEE in the germline V gene (reference sequence). The V gene lost 0 bases and the J gene lost 4 bases, with 14 bases spanning the gap. The CDR3 loop spans 15 amino acids. The CDR3 nucleotides are TGTGCCAGCAGCTTGGAGGGCAGGGGAGGGTACGAGCAGTACTTC. This translates into CASSLEGRGGYEQYF.

This clonotype has a handful of counts. The J gene is TRBJ2-7, the V gene TRBV4-1, with 7 bases identical to TRBD1. Germline V CDR1 and CDR2: MGHRA, YSYEKL. The CDR3 has 17 amino acids. V gave up 3 bases and J gave up 1 base; unmatched junction bases: 12. CDR3 loop: CASSQRKQGMFSYEQYF. CDR3 sequence (DNA): TGCGCCAGCAGCCAGCGGAAACAGGGGATGTTTTCCTACGAGCAGTACTTC.

The CDR3 here is CASLQDTRSAEAFF. The CDR3, as DNA: TGTGCCAGCCTACAGGACACGAGGTCGGCTGAAGCTTTCTTT. The V and J genes are TRBV12-3 or TRBV12-4 and TRBJ1-1; TRBD1 might be the D (5 bases). With 8 bases removed from V and 6 bases from J, the gap between germline ends came to 19 bases. The CDR3 runs 14 residues.

The rearrangement links TRBV10-3 to TRBJ2-3, with D uncertain. V was trimmed by 4 bases and J by 0 bases, leaving 8 bases between them. Germline CDR1 and CDR2: ENHRY and SYGVKD. This CDR3 has 14 residues. The CDR3: CAISGLTSTDTQYF. In nucleotides, the CDR3 is TGTGCCATCAGTGGACTTACTAGCACAGATACGCAGTATTTT.

In this sample, this clonotype turned up many times. The chain joins TRBV7-8 to TRBJ1-6; tentatively, D is TRBD1 (6 bases). V was pared by 4 bases and J by 0 bases, with 16 bases between. This CDR3 is built from 18 residues. CDR1 is SGHVS, CDR2 FQNEAQ, per germline. The CDR3 sequence: CASSSREGGSSYNSPLHF. CDR3 coding DNA: TGTGCCAGCAGCTCCAGGGAGGGGGGAAGCTCCTATAATTCACCCCTCCACTTT. Full variable domain (remainder filled in from reference TRBV7-8 and TRBJ1-6): GAGVSQSPRYKVAKRGQDVALRCDPISGHVSLFWYQQALGQGPEFLTYFQNEAQLDKSGLPSDRFFAERPEGSVSTLKIQRTQQEDSAVYLCASSSREGGSSYNSPLHFGNGTRLTVT.

The chain combines TRBV18 with TRBJ1-1, with a weak D call TRBD1 (5 bases). The CDR3 loop spans 13 amino acids. Germline CDR1 KGHSH, CDR2 LQKENI. The V and J ends lost 4 bases and 5 bases respectively, with 11 bases between them. In DNA form, the CDR3 reads TGTGCCAGCTCACAGGGCAGGGAGACTGAAGCTTTCTTT. Translated, it gives CASSQGRETEAFF.

This clonotype was found many times. The rearrangement joins TRBV5-1 to TRBJ2-2; 10 nucleotides agree with TRBD2. The CDR3 spans 16 residues. J lost 3 bases, V lost 2 bases, and 4 bases had no gene match. Per the germline V gene, CDR1 is SGHRS and CDR2 is YFSETQ. The CDR3 sequence: CASSFLAGEHTGELFF. CDR3 sequence (DNA): TGCGCCAGCAGCTTCCTAGCGGGGGAGCACACCGGGGAGCTGTTTTTT.

There are a few counts of this clonotype. The V call is TRBV20-1, the J call TRBJ1-4; no reliable D call. The germline V gene has CDR1 DFQATT and CDR2 SNEGSKA (reference sequence). CDR3 length: 13 amino acids. V lost 1 base to trimming and J lost 4 bases, with 7 bases between them. The CDR3 nucleotides are TGCAGTGCTAGAGGCGGCCGTAATGAAAAACTGTTTTTT. Its translation: CSARGGRNEKLFF.

In this sample, this clonotype turned up many times. The chain links TRBV3-1 to TRBJ1-2, with D possibly being TRBD1 (5 bases). Trimming pared 0 bases from V and 4 bases from J, leaving 9 bases between. Germline V CDR1 and CDR2: LGHDT, YNNKEL (reference sequence). The CDR3 is 14 amino acids. The CDR3 DNA reads TGTGCCAGCAGCCAAGACGTCGGGGGCTATGGCTACACCTTC. Amino acid sequence: CASSQDVGGYGYTF. Using reference TRBV3-1 and TRBJ1-2 for the parts outside the CDR3, the full variable domain is DTAVSQTPKYLVTQMGNDKSIKCEQNLGHDTMYWYKQDSKKFLKIMFSYNNKELIINETVPNRFSPKSPDKAHLNLHINSLELGDSAVYFCASSQDVGGYGYTFGSGTRLTVV.

This clonotype was recorded many times. This chain uses TRBV4-1 with TRBJ2-2; 13 nucleotides align to TRBD2. Germline V gene lookup returns CDR1 MGHRA and CDR2 YSYEKL. The V segment lost 4 bases and the J segment 1 base; nucleotides outside the gene matches: 3. CDR3 length equals 17 residues. This CDR3 reads CASSPGLAGMNTGELFF. CDR3 DNA: TGCGCCAGCAGCCCGGGACTAGCGGGGATGAACACCGGGGAGCTGTTTTTT.

The V gene is TRBV7-2, the J gene TRBJ1-1, with 8 bases aligning to TRBD1. Germline V gives CDR1 SGHTA, CDR2 FQGNSA. The CDR3 covers 16 residues. J gave up 0 bases and V 4 bases, and 7 bases lay outside the gene matches. CDR3 protein: CASSSDRELLNTEAFF. The DNA of the CDR3 is TGTGCCAGCAGCTCGGACAGGGAACTATTGAACACTGAAGCTTTCTTT.

This chain uses TRBV30 with TRBJ1-2; D gene unclear. V dropped 2 bases and J dropped 4 bases, with 17 bases sitting between them. This CDR3 contains 15 residues. Germline loops: CDR1 GTSNPN, CDR2 SVGIG (reference sequence). CDR3 protein: CAWSPPGRITYGYTF. Here the CDR3 DNA reads TGTGCCTGGAGTCCTCCTGGACGGATTACCTATGGCTACACCTTC.

This clonotype has just a few counts. The rearrangement uses TRBV20-1 and TRBJ1-1, with 10 nucleotides matching TRBD1. V lost 6 bases, J lost 4 bases, and 8 bases stayed unmatched. The CDR3 length is 14 residues. Looked up from germline, CDR1 is DFQATT and CDR2 is SNEGSKA (reference sequence). In DNA form, the CDR3 reads TGCAGTGCCCTCGACAGGGGGCGGAGCACTGAAGCTTTCTTT. The encoded protein is CSALDRGRSTEAFF.

This clonotype was detected a few times. This chain uses TRBV27 with TRBJ2-7, with TRBD2 matching over 8 bases. This CDR3 has 15 amino acids. J gave up 10 bases and V 1 base, and 12 bases lay outside the gene matches. Germline assignment: CDR1 MNHEY and CDR2 SMNVEV (reference sequence). The CDR3 spells CASSLWLAGGTPQYF. For the CDR3, the DNA is TGTGCCAGCAGTTTATGGTTGGCGGGAGGAACCCCTCAGTACTTC.

This clonotype was seen only a few times. CDR3 loop: CASSPWQGVNEQFF. Written as DNA, the CDR3 is TGTGCCAGCAGCCCGTGGCAGGGCGTGAATGAGCAGTTCTTC. V usage is TRBV11-2 and J usage is TRBJ2-1; D is perhaps TRBD1 (5 bases). The CDR3 length is 14 residues. CDR1 is SGHAT and CDR2 is FQNNGV in the germline V gene. V lost 5 bases, J lost 7 bases, and 15 bases lay in between.

This clonotype was counted a few times. The rearrangement links TRBV5-6 to TRBJ1-1, with 9 bases aligning to TRBD1. After removal of 5 bases from V and 6 bases from J, the junction contained 11 bases not matched to a gene. The CDR3 sequence is 15 residues long. Germline CDR1 is SGHDT and CDR2 is YYEEEE. The CDR3 nucleotides are TGTGCCAGCAGTCTGGGGACAGGGATCTTCGCTGAAGCTTTCTTT. It codes for CASSLGTGIFAEAFF. Full variable domain (rest looked up from reference TRBV5-6 and TRBJ1-1): DAGVTQSPTHLIKTRGQQVTLRCSPKSGHDTVSWYQQALGQGPQFIFQYYEEEERQRGNFPDRFSGHQFPNYSSELNVNALLLGDSALYLCASSLGTGIFAEAFFGQGTRLTVV.

This clonotype was observed a handful of times. This chain joins TRBV20-1 and TRBJ1-5; 7 bases align to TRBD1. J gave up 0 bases and V 2 bases, and 10 bases lay outside the gene matches. There are 17 residues in the CDR3. Germline V gene data show CDR1 as DFQATT and CDR2 as SNEGSKA (reference sequence). The CDR3 DNA reads as TGCAGTGCTAGAAGGGGCACAGGGGCGATTAGCAATCAGCCCCAGCATTTT. Translation gives CSARRGTGAISNQPQHF.

Many counts were recorded for this clonotype. The V call is TRBV12-3 or TRBV12-4, the J call TRBJ1-2; no firm D call. With 3 bases removed from V and 1 base from J, the gap between germline ends came to 6 bases. The CDR3 runs 13 residues. CDR3 bases: TGTGCCAGCAGTTTTTTGATTAACTATGGCTACACCTTC. Amino acid sequence: CASSFLINYGYTF.

This clonotype was picked up many times. This rearrangement joins TRBV7-3 to TRBJ1-2, with 8 bases aligning to TRBD1. V was clipped by 4 bases and J by 6 bases; unmatched bases: 7. Germline V gives CDR1 SGHTA, CDR2 FQGTGA. The CDR3 loop spans 14 amino acids. In nucleotides, the CDR3 is TGTGCCAGCAGCTCCTCAGGGGGCGCCAATGGCTACACCTTC. Its translation is CASSSSGGANGYTF.

Of note for this clonotype: A much larger clone differs from this one at a single base, so this may be a read error. V gene TRBV20-1 combines with J gene TRBJ2-3; D gene uncertain. Per the germline V gene, CDR1 is DFQATT and CDR2 is SNEGSKA (reference sequence). The CDR3 runs 11 residues. The CDR3 loop reads CSASNSDSQYF. The CDR3, as DNA: TGCAGTGCTAGTAATTCAGATTCGCAGTATTTT.

This clonotype was counted ten times or more. The chain combines TRBV7-2 with TRBJ2-1, with 7 nucleotides matching TRBD2. V was clipped by 0 bases and J by 7 bases; unmatched bases: 6. Per germline, CDR1 SGHTA and CDR2 FQGNSA. The CDR3 has 15 residues. Written as DNA, the CDR3 is TGTGCCAGCAGCTTAGCGAGCGGGAAGGTGAATGAGCAGTTCTTC. Its protein product is CASSLASGKVNEQFF.

The rearrangement uses TRBV29-1 and TRBJ2-3; a possible D gene is TRBD1 (6 bases). Per the germline V gene, CDR1 is SQVTM and CDR2 is ANQGSEA. The CDR3 extends over 12 amino acids. Trimming took 0 bases from V and 7 from J, leaving 8 bases between them. Here the CDR3 reads CSVEEGAHTQYF. CDR3 in DNA: TGCAGCGTTGAAGAGGGGGCGCATACGCAGTATTTT.

As regards this clonotype: This may be a read error: a much more frequent sequence differs by one nucleotide. The chain carries TRBV6-1 and TRBJ1-5; D might be TRBD1 (6 bases). CDR1 is MNHNS, CDR2 SASEGT, per germline. The ends were cut back, 7 bases at V and 6 bases at J, with 13 bases in the middle. The CDR3 runs to 13 residues. The CDR3 here is CASITGSGQPQHF. In nucleotides, the CDR3 is TGTGCCAGCATAACAGGGTCGGGTCAGCCCCAGCATTTT.

This clonotype was picked up many times. This chain joins TRBV29-1 and TRBJ2-5, with D hard to call. CDR3 size: 13 residues. Per the germline V gene, CDR1 is SQVTM and CDR2 is ANQGSEA. V was cut by 6 bases and J by 5 bases, with 16 bases left in between. CDR3 sequence: CSVLPGSTETQYF. CDR3 nucleotides: TGCAGCGTCCTTCCAGGCTCTACGGAGACCCAGTACTTC.

On this clonotype itself: This clone may be a read error of a much larger clone one base away. The chain joins TRBV5-1 to TRBJ2-5, with a weak D call TRBD1 (5 bases). CDR1 SGHRS and CDR2 YFSETQ come from the germline V gene. V was clipped by 4 bases and J by 1 base, with 11 bases between them. The CDR3 runs to 14 residues. The CDR3 DNA is TGCGCCAGCAGCAATGGACAATCCCAAGAGACCCAGTACTTC. It encodes CASSNGQSQETQYF.

In this sample, this clonotype turned up many times. The rearrangement links TRBV29-1 to TRBJ1-3; D unresolved. V dropped 5 bases and J dropped 1 base, with 12 bases sitting between them. In germline, CDR1 is SQVTM, CDR2 ANQGSEA. The CDR3 consists of 14 residues. CDR3: CSVSELISGNTIYF. In nucleotides, the CDR3 is TGCAGCGTTTCAGAGCTAATATCTGGAAACACCATATATTTT.